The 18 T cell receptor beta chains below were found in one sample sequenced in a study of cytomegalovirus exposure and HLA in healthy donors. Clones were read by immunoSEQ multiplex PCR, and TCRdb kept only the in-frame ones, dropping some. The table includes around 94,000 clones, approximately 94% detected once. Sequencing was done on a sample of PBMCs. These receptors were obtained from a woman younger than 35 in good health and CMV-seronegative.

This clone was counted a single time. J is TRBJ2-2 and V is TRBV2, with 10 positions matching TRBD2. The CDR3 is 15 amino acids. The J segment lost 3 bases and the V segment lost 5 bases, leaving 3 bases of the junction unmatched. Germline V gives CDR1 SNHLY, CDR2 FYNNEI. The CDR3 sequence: CASSRTSGYTGELFF. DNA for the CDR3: TGTGCCAGCAGTCGGACTAGCGGCTACACCGGGGAGCTGTTTTTT.

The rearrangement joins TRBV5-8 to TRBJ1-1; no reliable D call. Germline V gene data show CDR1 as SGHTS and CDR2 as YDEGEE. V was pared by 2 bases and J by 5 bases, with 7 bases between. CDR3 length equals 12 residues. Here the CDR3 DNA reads TGTGCCAGCAGCTTTCTCGAGACTGAAGCTTTCTTT. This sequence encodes CASSFLETEAFF.

The CDR3 sequence is CSVHTSFFGNEQFF. The CDR3 DNA is TGCAGCGTTCATACGAGTTTTTTCGGGAATGAGCAGTTCTTC. This rearrangement joins TRBV29-1 to TRBJ2-1, with D hard to call. The V end was cut by 5 bases, the J end by 7 bases, with 18 bases between. CDR1 SQVTM and CDR2 ANQGSEA come from the germline V gene. CDR3 length: 14 residues.

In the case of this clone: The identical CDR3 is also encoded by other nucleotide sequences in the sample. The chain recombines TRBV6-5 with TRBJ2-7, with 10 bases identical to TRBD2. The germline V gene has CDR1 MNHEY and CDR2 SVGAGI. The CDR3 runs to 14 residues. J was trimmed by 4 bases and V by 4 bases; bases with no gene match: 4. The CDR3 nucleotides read TGTGCCAGCAGTTGGACTAGCGGAAGGTACGAGCAGTACTTC. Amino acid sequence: CASSWTSGRYEQYF.

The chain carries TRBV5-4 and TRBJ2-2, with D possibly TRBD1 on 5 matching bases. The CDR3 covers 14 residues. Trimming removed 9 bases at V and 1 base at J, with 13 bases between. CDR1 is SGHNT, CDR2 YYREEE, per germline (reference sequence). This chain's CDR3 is CATKTEMNTGELFF. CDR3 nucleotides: TGTGCCACCAAGACAGAGATGAACACCGGGGAGCTGTTTTTT.

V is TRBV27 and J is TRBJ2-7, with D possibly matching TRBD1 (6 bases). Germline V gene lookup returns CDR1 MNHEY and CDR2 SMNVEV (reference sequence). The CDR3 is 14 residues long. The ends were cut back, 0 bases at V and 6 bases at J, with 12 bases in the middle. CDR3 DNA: TGTGCCAGCAGTTTATCAGGGGGATCGGGCGAGCAGTACTTC. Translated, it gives CASSLSGGSGEQYF.

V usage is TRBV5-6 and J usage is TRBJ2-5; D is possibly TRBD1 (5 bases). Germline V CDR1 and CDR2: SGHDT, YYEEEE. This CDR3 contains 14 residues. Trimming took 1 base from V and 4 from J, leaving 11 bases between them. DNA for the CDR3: TGTGCCAGCAGCTTGAGGTCAGGGCGAGAGACCCAGTACTTC. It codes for CASSLRSGRETQYF.

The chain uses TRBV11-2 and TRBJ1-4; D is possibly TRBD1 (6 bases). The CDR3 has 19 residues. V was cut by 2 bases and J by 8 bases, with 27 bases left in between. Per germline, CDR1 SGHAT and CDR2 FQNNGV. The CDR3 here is CASSLSYSGGDAVKEKLFF. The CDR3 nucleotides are TGTGCCAGCAGCTTAAGCTATTCGGGGGGCGATGCGGTTAAAGAAAAACTGTTTTTT.

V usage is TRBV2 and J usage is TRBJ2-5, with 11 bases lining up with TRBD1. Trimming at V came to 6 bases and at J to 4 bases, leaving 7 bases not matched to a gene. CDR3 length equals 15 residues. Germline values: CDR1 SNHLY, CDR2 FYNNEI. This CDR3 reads CASRPGTGGRETQYF. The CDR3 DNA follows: TGTGCCAGCAGACCGGGGACAGGGGGGCGAGAGACCCAGTACTTC.

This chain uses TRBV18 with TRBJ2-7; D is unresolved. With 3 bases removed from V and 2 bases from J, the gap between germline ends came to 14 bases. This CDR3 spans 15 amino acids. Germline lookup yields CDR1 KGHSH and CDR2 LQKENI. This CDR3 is CASSPRLSAPYEQYF. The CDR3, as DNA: TGTGCCAGCTCACCCCGACTTTCGGCTCCCTACGAGCAGTACTTC.

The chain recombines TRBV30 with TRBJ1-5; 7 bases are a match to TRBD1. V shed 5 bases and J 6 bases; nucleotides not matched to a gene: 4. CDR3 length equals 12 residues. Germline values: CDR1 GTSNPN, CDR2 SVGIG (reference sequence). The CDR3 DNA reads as TGTGCCTGGGGCAGGGGGGTTCAGCCCCAGCATTTT. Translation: CAWGRGVQPQHF.

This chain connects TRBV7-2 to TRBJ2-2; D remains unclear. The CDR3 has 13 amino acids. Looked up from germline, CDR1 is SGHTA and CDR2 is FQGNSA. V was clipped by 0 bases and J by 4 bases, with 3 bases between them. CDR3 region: CASSLAFTGELFF. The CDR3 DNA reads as TGTGCCAGCAGCTTAGCCTTCACCGGGGAGCTGTTTTTT.

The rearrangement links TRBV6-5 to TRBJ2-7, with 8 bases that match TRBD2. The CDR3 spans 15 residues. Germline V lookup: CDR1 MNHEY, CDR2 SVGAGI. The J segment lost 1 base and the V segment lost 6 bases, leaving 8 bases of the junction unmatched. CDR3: CASSPSSGSSYEQYF. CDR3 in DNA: TGTGCCAGCAGCCCCTCCAGCGGGAGTTCCTACGAGCAGTACTTC.

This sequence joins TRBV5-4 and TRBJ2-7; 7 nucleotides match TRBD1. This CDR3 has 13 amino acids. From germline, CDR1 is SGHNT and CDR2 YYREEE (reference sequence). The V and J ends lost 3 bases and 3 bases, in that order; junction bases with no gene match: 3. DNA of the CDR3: TGTGCCAGCAGCTCGGACAGGTTCTACGAGCAGTACTTC. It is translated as CASSSDRFYEQYF.

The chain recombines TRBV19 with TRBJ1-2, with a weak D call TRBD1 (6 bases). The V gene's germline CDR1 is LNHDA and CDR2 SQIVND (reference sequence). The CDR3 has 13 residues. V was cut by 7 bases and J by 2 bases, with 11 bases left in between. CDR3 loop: CASNGRGNYGYTF. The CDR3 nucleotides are TGTGCCAGTAATGGCAGGGGAAACTATGGCTACACCTTC.

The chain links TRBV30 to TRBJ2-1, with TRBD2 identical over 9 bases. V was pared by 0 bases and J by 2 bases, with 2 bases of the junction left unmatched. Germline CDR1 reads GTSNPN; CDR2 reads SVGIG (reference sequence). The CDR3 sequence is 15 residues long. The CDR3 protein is CAWSVLAGPYNEQFF. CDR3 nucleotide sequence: TGTGCCTGGAGTGTCCTAGCGGGGCCCTACAATGAGCAGTTCTTC.

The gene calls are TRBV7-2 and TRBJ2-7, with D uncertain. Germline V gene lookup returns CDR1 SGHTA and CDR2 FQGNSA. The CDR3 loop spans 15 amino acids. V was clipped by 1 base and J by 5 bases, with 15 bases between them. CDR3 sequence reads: CASSLGSALGDEQYF. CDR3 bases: TGTGCCAGCAGCTTAGGGTCCGCATTAGGAGACGAGCAGTACTTC.

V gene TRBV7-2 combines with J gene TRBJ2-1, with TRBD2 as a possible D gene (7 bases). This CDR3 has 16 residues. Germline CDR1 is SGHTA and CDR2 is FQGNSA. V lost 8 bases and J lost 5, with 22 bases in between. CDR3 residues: CASRGAGEVGDNEQFF. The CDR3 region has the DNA TGTGCCAGCCGGGGGGCGGGAGAGGTTGGGGACAATGAGCAGTTCTTC.